A selection of T cell receptor beta chains follows, all from one sample in a study of identical twins. TCRdb re-called the 5' RACE reads through MiXCR, storing one row per CDR3 protein. The table lists about 290,000 distinct CDR3 sequences, over 8.5% of them singletons, with roughly 7% in the top ten. A further study also used this sample, focusing on yellow fever vaccine responses in identical twins.

Sequencing was done on a sample of CD8+ T cells sorted from blood. The receptors originated from a woman aged 18-35 years in good health. CDR3s include the opening cysteine and the closing phenylalanine or tryptophan. D genes are given only for firm matches. Not all rows give a size; the values are once, few, many and, for expanded clones, a class.

v_gene	d_gene	j_gene	abundance	CDR3aa	CDR3nt
TRBV5-6	.	TRBJ2-4	many	CASSSGENIQYF	TGTGCCAGCAGCTCCGGGGAAAACATTCAGTACTTC
TRBV29-1	TRBD1	TRBJ1-2	many	CSVVSGTAPYGYTF	TGCAGCGTTGTATCCGGGACAGCGCCCTATGGCTACACCTTC
TRBV20-1	.	TRBJ2-7	.	CSARLSASYEQYF	TGCAGTGCTAGGCTTAGCGCCTCCTACGAGCAGTACTTC
TRBV28	.	TRBJ1-4	many	CASRRETATNEKLFF	TGTGCCAGCAGACGTGAAACAGCAACTAATGAAAAACTGTTTTTT
TRBV9	.	TRBJ2-3	.	CASSVEGGPSTDTQYF	TGTGCCAGCAGCGTAGAGGGGGGCCCAAGCACAGATACGCAGTATTTT
TRBV27	TRBD1	TRBJ1-3	few	CASRGPGQVGTIYF	TGTGCCAGCAGAGGACCGGGACAGGTGGGCACCATATATTTT
TRBV30	.	TRBJ2-3	.	CAWTDGSQGNTDTQYF	TGTGCCTGGACCGATGGGTCACAGGGAAACACAGATACGCAGTATTTT
TRBV9	TRBD2	TRBJ2-5	.	CASSPGTSSALTTQYF	TGTGCCAGCAGCCCTGGGACTAGCTCAGCCTTAACGACCCAGTACTTC
TRBV7-9	.	TRBJ2-1	many	CASSGSPRDSYNEQFF	TGTGCCAGCAGCGGATCCCCGCGGGATTCCTACAATGAGCAGTTCTTC
TRBV20-1	.	TRBJ2-1	few	CSARLGSSYNEQFF	TGCAGTGCTAGACTAGGGAGCTCCTACAATGAGCAGTTCTTC
TRBV6-1	.	TRBJ1-1	many	CASRIYGGNTEAFF	TGTGCCAGCAGAATCTACGGGGGGAACACTGAAGCTTTCTTT
TRBV30	.	TRBJ1-1	.	CAWGDENTEAFF	TGTGCCTGGGGAGACGAGAACACTGAAGCTTTCTTT
TRBV6-1	TRBD2	TRBJ2-1	few	CASSATSGSPHNEQFF	TGTGCCAGCAGCGCGACTAGCGGGAGTCCCCACAATGAGCAGTTCTTC
TRBV19	.	TRBJ2-2	.	CASSIIPGELFF	TGTGCCAGTAGTATAATCCCCGGGGAGCTGTTTTTT
TRBV4-1	.	TRBJ2-1	few	CASSQTSYEQFF	TGCGCCAGCAGCCAAACCTCCTATGAGCAGTTCTTC
TRBV7-9	.	TRBJ2-2	many	CASSLGSVGPTGELFF	TGTGCCAGCAGCTTAGGGTCGGTCGGACCCACCGGGGAGCTGTTTTTT
TRBV7-9	.	TRBJ2-1	many	CASSSTGRLYNEQFF	TGTGCCAGCAGCTCCACAGGGCGACTCTACAATGAGCAGTTCTTC
TRBV20-1	TRBD2	TRBJ2-7	.	CSAPSGMNSYEQYF	TGCAGTGCCCCTAGCGGGATGAACTCCTACGAGCAGTACTTC
TRBV27	.	TRBJ2-3	.	CASNPGGAPDTDTQYF	TGTGCCAGCAATCCAGGGGGGGCCCCGGACACAGATACGCAGTATTTT
TRBV10-3	.	TRBJ2-7	few	CAISESQGYVYEQYF	TGTGCCATCAGTGAGTCGCAGGGGTATGTCTACGAGCAGTACTTC
TRBV9	TRBD2	TRBJ2-3	few	CASSVSGGADTQYF	TGTGCCAGCAGCGTTAGCGGGGGGGCAGATACGCAGTATTTT
TRBV7-9	.	TRBJ2-3	few	CASSSTVLQGDTQYF	TGTGCCAGCAGCTCGACAGTCCTCCAAGGGGATACGCAGTATTTT